Given below is one TCR beta chain in context. The data were produced by immunoSEQ multiplex PCR, yet TCRdb's version contains in-frame clones alone and is incomplete. Found here are tens of thousands of clones, approximately 85% of them singletons; the top ten hold 6.7%. This specimen belongs to a study of cytomegalovirus exposure and HLA in healthy donors. The V gene lost 3 bases and the J gene lost 2 bases, with 21 bases spanning the gap. CDR1 GTSNPN and CDR2 SVGIG come from the germline V gene (reference sequence). The CDR3 runs 17 residues. The material sequenced was PBMCs. V is TRBV30 and J is TRBJ2-3, with D possibly TRBD1 on 6 matching bases. This sequence was found in a woman under 40 in good health and CMV-seronegative. The CDR3 DNA sequence: TGTGCCTGGAGGGCTTCCCCTCGGACAGTTTACACAGATACGCAGTATTTT. Its translation is CAWRASPRTVYTDTQYF. The variable domain in full, completed from reference TRBV30 and TRBJ2-3, reads SQTIHQWPATLVQPVGSPLSLECTVEGTSNPNLYWYRQAAGRGLQLLFYSVGIGQISSEVPQNLSASRPQDRQFILSSKKLLLSDSGFYLCAWRASPRTVYTDTQYFGPGTRLTVL.